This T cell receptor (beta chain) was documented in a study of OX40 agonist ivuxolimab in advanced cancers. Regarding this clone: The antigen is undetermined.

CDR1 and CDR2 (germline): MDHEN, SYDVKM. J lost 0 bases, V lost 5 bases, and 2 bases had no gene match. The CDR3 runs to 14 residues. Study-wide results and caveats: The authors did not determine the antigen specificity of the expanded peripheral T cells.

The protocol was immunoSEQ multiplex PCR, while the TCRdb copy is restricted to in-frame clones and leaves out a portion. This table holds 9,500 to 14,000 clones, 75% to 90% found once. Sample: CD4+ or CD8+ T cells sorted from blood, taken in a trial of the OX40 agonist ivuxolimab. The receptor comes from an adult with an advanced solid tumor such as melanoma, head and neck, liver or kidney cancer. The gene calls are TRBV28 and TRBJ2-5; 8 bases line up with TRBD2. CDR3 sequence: CASSISGNQETQYF. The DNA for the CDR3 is TGTGCCAGCAGTATTAGCGGGAACCAAGAGACCCAGTACTTC.